This T cell receptor beta chain was found in a study of blood T cell repertoires in COVID-19. Study background: The United States, Italy and Spain provided the acute and convalescent COVID-19 samples. T cells, B-cell-depleted T cells, or PBMCs supplied cDNA or gDNA.

Germline CDR1 is SGHTA and CDR2 is FQGNSA. Trimming left V 4 bases short and J 0 bases short, with 16 bases between. This CDR3 comprises 16 residues. Original processing methods: Researchers report that nucleated cell counts were estimated from reference gene primer amplification. Some clones are missing from TCRdb's copy, which holds only in-frame ones; the method was immunoSEQ multiplex PCR. The D gene and trimming were derived from the DNA, and the V and J assignments and clone size from that table. The top ten clones hold approximately 8% of a sample with 300,000 or so clones, about 87% of them seen once.

The V and J genes are TRBV7-2 and TRBJ2-7, with D perhaps matching TRBD2 (6 bases). This TCR was sampled from a woman aged 50 to 60 who had recovered from COVID-19. The sample taken for sequencing was peripheral blood. The DNA of the CDR3 is TGTGCCAGCAGCTCCATTGGGACTTACAGCTCCTACGAGCAGTACTTC. This encodes CASSSIGTYSSYEQYF.